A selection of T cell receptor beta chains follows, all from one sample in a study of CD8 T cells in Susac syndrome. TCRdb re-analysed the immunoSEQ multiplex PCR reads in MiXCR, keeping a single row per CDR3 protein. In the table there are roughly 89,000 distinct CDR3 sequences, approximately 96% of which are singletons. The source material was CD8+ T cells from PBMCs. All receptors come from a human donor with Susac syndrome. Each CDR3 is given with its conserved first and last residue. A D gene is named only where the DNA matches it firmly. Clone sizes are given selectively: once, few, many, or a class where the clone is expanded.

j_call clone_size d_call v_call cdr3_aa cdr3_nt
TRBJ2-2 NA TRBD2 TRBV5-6 CASSPGTSGGPTLYTGELFF TGTGCCAGCAGCCCCGGGACTAGCGGGGGCCCGACCCTCTACACCGGGGAGCTGTTTTTT
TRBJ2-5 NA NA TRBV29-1 CSVVRGQETQYF TGCAGCGTTGTCAGGGGTCAAGAGACCCAGTACTTC
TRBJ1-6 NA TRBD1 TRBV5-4 CASSLAGSRTGTNSPLHF TGTGCCAGCAGCTTGGCGGGATCCCGGACAGGGACGAATTCACCCCTCCACTTT
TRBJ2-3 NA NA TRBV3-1 CASSQDWGSGPTDTQYF TGTGCCAGCAGCCAAGATTGGGGTAGCGGCCCCACAGATACGCAGTATTTT
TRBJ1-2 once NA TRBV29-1 CSVDHRSEYGYTF TGCAGCGTTGATCACAGGTCCGAATATGGCTACACCTTC
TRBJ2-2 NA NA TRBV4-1 CASSHEGSNTGELFF TGCGCCAGCAGCCACGAGGGTTCGAACACCGGGGAGCTGTTTTTT
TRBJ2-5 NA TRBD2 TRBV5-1 CASSLVSGGARQETQYF TGCGCCAGCAGCTTGGTTAGCGGGGGGGCCAGACAAGAGACCCAGTACTTC
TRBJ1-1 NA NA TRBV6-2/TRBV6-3 CASSRPLGKTEAFF TGTGCCAGCAGTAGGCCCCTGGGTAAAACTGAAGCTTTCTTT
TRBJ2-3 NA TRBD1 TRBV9 CASSAEGQGIPDTQYF TGTGCCAGCAGCGCAGAGGGACAGGGGATTCCAGATACGCAGTATTTT
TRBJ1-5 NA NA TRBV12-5 CASGFGGAQHF TGTGCTAGTGGTTTTGGGGGGGCCCAGCATTTT
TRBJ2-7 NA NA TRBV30 CAWTRGGYEQYF TGTGCCTGGACTCGAGGGGGATACGAGCAGTACTTC
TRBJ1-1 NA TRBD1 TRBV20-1 CSAGTGNTEAFF TGCAGTGCAGGGACAGGGAACACTGAAGCTTTCTTT
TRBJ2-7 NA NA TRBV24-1 CATSDYQGYEQYF TGTGCCACCAGTGATTACCAGGGCTACGAGCAGTACTTC